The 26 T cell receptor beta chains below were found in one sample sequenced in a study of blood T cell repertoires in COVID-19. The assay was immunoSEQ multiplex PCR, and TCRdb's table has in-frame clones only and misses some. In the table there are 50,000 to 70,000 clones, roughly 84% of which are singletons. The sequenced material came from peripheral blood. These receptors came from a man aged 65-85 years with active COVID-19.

The CDR3 sequence is CASTLGQGGTGELFF. In nucleotides, the CDR3 is TGTGCCAGCACCCTGGGACAGGGAGGTACCGGGGAGCTGTTTTTT. The chain combines TRBV5-5 with TRBJ2-2; 9 bases match TRBD1. CDR3 length: 15 amino acids. CDR1 and CDR2 (germline): SGHKS, YYEKEE (reference sequence). The junction had 8 bases not matched to a gene; V was cut back by 6 bases and J by 5 bases.

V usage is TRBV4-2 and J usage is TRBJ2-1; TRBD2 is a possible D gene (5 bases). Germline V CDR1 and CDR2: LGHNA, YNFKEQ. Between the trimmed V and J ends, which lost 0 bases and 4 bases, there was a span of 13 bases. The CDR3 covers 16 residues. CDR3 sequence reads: CASSQDRLRGYNEQFF. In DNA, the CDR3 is TGTGCCAGCAGCCAAGATCGGCTACGGGGTTACAATGAGCAGTTCTTC.

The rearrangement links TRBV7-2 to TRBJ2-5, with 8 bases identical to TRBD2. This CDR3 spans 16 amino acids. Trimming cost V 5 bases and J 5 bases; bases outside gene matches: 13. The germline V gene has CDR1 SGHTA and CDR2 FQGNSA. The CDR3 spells CASSPSSREDRETQYF. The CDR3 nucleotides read TGTGCCAGCAGCCCCTCCTCGCGGGAGGATAGGGAGACCCAGTACTTC. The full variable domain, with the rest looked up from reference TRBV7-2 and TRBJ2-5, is GAGVSQSPSNKVTEKGKDVELRCDPISGHTALYWYRQSLGQGLEFLIYFQGNSAPDKSGLPSDRFSAERTGGSVSTLTIQRTQQEDSAVYLCASSPSSREDRETQYFGPGTRLLVL.

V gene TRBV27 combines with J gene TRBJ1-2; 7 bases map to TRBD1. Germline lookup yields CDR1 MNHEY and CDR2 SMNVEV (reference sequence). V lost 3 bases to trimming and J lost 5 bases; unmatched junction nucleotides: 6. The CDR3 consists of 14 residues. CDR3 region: CASSLAQGGYGYTF. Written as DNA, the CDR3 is TGTGCCAGCAGTTTGGCTCAGGGGGGATATGGCTACACCTTC.

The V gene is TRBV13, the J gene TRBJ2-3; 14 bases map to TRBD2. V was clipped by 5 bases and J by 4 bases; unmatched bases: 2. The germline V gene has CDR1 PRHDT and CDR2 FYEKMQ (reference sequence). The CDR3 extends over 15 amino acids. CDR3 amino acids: CASSPGLAGADTQYF. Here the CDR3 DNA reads TGTGCCAGCAGCCCGGGACTAGCGGGGGCAGATACGCAGTATTTT.

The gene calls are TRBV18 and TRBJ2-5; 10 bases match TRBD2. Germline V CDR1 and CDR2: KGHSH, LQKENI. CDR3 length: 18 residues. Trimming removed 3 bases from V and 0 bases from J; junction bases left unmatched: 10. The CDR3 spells CASSPFPLAGAYQETQYF. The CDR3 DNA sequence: TGTGCCAGCTCACCCTTCCCCCTAGCGGGAGCGTACCAAGAGACCCAGTACTTC.

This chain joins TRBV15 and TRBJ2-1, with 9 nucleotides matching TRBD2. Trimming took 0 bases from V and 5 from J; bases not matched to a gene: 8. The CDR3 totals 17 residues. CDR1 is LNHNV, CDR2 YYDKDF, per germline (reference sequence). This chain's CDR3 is CATSRDRLAGLNNEQFF. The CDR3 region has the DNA TGTGCCACCAGCAGAGATCGCCTAGCGGGGCTTAACAATGAGCAGTTCTTC. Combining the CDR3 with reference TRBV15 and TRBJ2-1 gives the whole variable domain DAMVIQNPRYQVTQFGKPVTLSCSQTLNHNVMYWYQQKSSQAPKLLFHYYDKDFNNEADTPDNFQSRRPNTSFCFLDIRSPGLGDTAMYLCATSRDRLAGLNNEQFFGPGTRLTVL.

The CDR3 sequence is CASSFFGQGNMGNQPQHF. Here the CDR3 DNA reads TGTGCCAGCAGTTTCTTCGGACAGGGAAACATGGGCAATCAGCCCCAGCATTTT. The V gene is TRBV28, the J gene TRBJ1-5; 8 nucleotides align to TRBD1. The trim removed 3 bases at V and 2 bases at J, leaving 12 bases unmatched. Germline V gene lookup returns CDR1 MDHEN and CDR2 SYDVKM. This CDR3 region has 18 residues.

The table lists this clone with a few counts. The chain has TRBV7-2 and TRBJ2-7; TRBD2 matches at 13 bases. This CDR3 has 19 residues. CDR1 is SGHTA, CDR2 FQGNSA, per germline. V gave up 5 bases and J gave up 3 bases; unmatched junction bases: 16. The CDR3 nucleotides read TGTGCCAGCAGCCCGGGACTAGCGGGACCTCGGGGGCTCTACTACGAGCAGTACTTC. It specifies CASSPGLAGPRGLYYEQYF. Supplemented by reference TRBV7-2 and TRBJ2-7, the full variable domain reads GAGVSQSPSNKVTEKGKDVELRCDPISGHTALYWYRQSLGQGLEFLIYFQGNSAPDKSGLPSDRFSAERTGGSVSTLTIQRTQQEDSAVYLCASSPGLAGPRGLYYEQYFGPGTRLTVT.

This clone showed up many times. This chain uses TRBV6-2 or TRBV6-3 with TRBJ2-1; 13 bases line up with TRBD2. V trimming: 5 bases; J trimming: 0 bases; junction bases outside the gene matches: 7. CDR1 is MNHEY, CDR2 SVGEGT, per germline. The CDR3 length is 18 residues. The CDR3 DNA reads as TGTGCCAGCAGTATACTAGCGGGGGGGAGTATCTCCTACAATGAGCAGTTCTTC. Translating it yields CASSILAGGSISYNEQFF.

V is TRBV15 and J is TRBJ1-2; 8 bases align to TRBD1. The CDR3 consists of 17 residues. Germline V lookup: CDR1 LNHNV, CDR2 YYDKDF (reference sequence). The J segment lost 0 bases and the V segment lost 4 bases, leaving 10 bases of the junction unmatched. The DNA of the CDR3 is TGTGCCACCAGCAACACCGGGACAGGAGTAGCTAACTATGGCTACACCTTC. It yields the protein CATSNTGTGVANYGYTF.

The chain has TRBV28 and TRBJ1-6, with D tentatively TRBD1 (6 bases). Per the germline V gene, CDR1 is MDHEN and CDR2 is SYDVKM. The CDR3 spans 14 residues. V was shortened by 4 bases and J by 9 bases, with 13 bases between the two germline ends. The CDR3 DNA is TGTGCCAGCAGTTACAGGGTGAGAGGTTCACCCCTCCACTTT. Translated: CASSYRVRGSPLHF.

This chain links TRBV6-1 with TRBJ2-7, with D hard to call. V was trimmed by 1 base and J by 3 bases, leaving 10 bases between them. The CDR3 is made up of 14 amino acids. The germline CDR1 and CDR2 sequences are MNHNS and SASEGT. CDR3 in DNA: TGTGCCAGCAGTGAAGTCAACATAAACTACGAGCAGTACTTC. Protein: CASSEVNINYEQYF.

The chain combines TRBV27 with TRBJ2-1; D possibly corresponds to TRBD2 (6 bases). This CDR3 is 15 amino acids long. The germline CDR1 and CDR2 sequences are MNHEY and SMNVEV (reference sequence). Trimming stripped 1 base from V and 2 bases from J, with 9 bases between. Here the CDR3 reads CASSLFGSAYNEQFF. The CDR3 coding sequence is TGTGCCAGCAGTTTATTCGGGAGTGCCTACAATGAGCAGTTCTTC.

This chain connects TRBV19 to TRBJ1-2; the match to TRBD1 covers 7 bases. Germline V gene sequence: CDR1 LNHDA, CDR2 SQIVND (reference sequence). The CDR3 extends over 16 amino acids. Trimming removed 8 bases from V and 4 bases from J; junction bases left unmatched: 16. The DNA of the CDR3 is TGTGCCAGTGGGGACCCTCGGGGACAGCACATCTATGGCTACACCTTC. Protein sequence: CASGDPRGQHIYGYTF.

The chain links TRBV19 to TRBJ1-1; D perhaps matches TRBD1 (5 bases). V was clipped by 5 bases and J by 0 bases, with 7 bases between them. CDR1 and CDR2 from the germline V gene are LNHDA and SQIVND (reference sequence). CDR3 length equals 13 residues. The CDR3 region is CASSRQMNTEAFF. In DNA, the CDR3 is TGTGCCAGTAGTCGACAGATGAACACTGAAGCTTTCTTT.

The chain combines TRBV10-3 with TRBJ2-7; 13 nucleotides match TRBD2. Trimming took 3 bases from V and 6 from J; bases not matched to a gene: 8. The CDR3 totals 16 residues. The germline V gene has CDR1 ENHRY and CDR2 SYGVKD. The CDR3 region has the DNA TGTGCCATCAGTGAAGGGACTAGCGGGAACAAGGTCGAGCAGTACTTC. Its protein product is CAISEGTSGNKVEQYF.

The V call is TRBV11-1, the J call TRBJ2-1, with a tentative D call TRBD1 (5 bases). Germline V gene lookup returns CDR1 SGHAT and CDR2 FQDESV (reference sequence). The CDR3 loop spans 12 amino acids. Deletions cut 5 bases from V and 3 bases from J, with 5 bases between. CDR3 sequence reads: CASSDSYNEQFF. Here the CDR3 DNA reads TGTGCCAGCAGCGACAGCTACAATGAGCAGTTCTTC.

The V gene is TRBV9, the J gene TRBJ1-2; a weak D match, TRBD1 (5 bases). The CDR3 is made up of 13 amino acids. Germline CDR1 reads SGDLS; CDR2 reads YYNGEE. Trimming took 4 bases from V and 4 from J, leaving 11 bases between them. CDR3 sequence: CASSFDSGYGYTF. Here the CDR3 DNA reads TGTGCCAGCAGCTTCGACAGTGGCTATGGCTACACCTTC.

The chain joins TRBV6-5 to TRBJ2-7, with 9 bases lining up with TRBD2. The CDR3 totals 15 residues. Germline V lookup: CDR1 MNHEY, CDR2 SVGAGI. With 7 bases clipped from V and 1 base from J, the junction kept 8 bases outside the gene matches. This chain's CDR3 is CASKWSREGSYEQYF. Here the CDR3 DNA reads TGTGCCAGCAAATGGTCGCGGGAGGGATCCTACGAGCAGTACTTC.

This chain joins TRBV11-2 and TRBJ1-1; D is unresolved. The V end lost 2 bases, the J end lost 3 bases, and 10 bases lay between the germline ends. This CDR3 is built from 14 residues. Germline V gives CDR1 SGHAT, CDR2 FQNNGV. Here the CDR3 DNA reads TGTGCCAGCAGCTTAAACCAGTTCGACACTGAAGCTTTCTTT. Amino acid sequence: CASSLNQFDTEAFF.

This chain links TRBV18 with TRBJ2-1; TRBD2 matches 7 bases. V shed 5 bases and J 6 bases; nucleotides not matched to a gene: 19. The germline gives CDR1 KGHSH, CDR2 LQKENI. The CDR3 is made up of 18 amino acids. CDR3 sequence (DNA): TGTGCCAGCTCAAGGTCGGTGCCTAGCGGCTTGCGGGCCAATGAGCAGTTCTTC. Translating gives CASSRSVPSGLRANEQFF.

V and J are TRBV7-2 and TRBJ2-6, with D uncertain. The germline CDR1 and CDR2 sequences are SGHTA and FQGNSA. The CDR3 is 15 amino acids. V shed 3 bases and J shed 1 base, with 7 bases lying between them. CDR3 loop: CASSFPSSGANVLTF. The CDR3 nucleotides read TGTGCCAGCAGCTTTCCGAGTTCTGGGGCCAACGTCCTGACTTTC.

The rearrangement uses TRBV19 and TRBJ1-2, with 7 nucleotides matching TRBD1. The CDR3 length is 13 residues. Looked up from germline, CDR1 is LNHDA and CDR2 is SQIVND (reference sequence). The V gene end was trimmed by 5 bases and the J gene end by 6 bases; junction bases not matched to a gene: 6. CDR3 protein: CASSLKGQHGYTF. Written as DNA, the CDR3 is TGTGCCAGTAGTTTGAAGGGACAGCATGGCTACACCTTC.

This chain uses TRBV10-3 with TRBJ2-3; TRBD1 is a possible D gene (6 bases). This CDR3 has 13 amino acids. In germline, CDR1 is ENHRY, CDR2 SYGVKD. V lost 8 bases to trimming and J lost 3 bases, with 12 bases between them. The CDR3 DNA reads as TGTGCCATCTTCGACAGGACGACAGATACGCAGTATTTT. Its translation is CAIFDRTTDTQYF.

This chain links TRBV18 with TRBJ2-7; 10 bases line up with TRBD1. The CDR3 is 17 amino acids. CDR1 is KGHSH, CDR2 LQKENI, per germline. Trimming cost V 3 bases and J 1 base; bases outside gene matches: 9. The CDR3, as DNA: TGTGCCAGCTCACCCGCGGTGACAGGGGGCCTTTCCTACGAGCAGTACTTC. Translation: CASSPAVTGGLSYEQYF.